This T cell receptor (beta chain) was recovered during a study of CD8 T cells in ankylosing spondylitis (dated by TCRdb to 2016 to 2017). As for the study more broadly: The study profiled T cell receptor beta repertoires in healthy donors and ankylosing spondylitis patients to find disease-linked TCR variants. In total, the full study cohort was made up of nearly 110 healthy donors and 20 to 25 ankylosing spondylitis patients. Peripheral blood samples were taken, and synovial fluid was additionally collected from ankylosing spondylitis patients.

Measured from the cysteine to the phenylalanine, the CDR3 is 13 residues long. The only DNA kept is the CDR3, 39 bases in frame from the first base. Reading the germline V gene gives CDR1 MNHNS and CDR2 SASEGT. Ends trimmed: V by 6 bases, J by 6 bases; bases unmatched to a gene: 2. In the case of this clonotype: Its antigen is currently not known. No base-level quality is on record; no much larger clone is a single base apart.

Overall study outcomes, separate from this receptor: A TCR beta motif made up of several highly homologous amino acid variants appeared to be characteristic of blood from ankylosing spondylitis patients. The disease-linked clones were reported as significantly enriched in matched synovial fluid samples from ankylosing spondylitis patients. In peripheral blood, the disease-linked clones were found at relatively low frequencies and had a CD8+ phenotype. Some of the motif variants had been reported before in the synovial fluid and blood of reactive arthritis patients, a finding that suggests common disease-initiation mechanisms.

Synovial fluid samples were matched to blood samples from the same ankylosing spondylitis patients. Reads for this sample came from an Illumina HiSeq 2500. TCR beta libraries were prepared by quantitative 5'-RACE with molecular barcodes. In the authors' own workflow: A new computational method based on a probabilistic model of VDJ rearrangement was used to identify disease-linked TCR variants. TCRdb cleaned the public reads at Q25 with fastp, built clones with MiXCR and kept in-frame beta chains. Merged by CDR3 protein, the rows form single entries marked with the most common genes and DNA. These V and J calls are TCRdb output, not the study's own analysis. The sample table holds some 150,000 distinct CDR3 sequences, of which around 43% were seen once. In total, the top ten clones hold 13% to 15% of the sample.

The sequence links TRBV6-1 to TRBJ2-5; TRBD2 agrees with 12 junctional bases. The clonotype comes from a male donor with ankylosing spondylitis. What was sequenced was synovial fluid, either unsorted or a sorted T cell fraction (not recorded which). The base sequence is TGTGCCAGCAGGACTAGCGGGAGACAGACCCAGTACTTC. Its protein product is CASRTSGRQTQYF.